These T cell receptor beta chains were read from a single sample in a study of memory CD4+ T cells and cytomegalovirus serostatus. Profiling relied on immunoSEQ multiplex PCR, and the TCRdb table lists in-frame clones only, not all of them. The table has over 60,000 clones, approximately 77% seen once. Sample: memory CD4+ T cells from blood. The receptor set was obtained from an adult in good health and CMV-seronegative. Each CDR3 is given with its conserved first and last residue. The D gene is left open where the match is weak. Expanded clones get a size class; other rows say once, few or many, or leave the size out.

D	V	J	size	DNA	CDR3
NA	TRBV25-1	TRBJ1-4	NA	TGTGCCAGCAGTGAGGCGTTTGAAAAACTGTTTTTT	CASSEAFEKLFF
TRBD2	TRBV30	TRBJ2-1	NA	TGTGCCTGGAGTGTAAAAGCGGGGGGGCGAAATGAGCAGTTCTTC	CAWSVKAGGRNEQFF
NA	TRBV14	TRBJ2-4	NA	TGTGCCAGCAGCCTCCTCGGTGGGCCGAACATTCAGTACTTC	CASSLLGGPNIQYF
NA	TRBV11-2	TRBJ1-2	once	TGTGCCAGCAGCCAGGGCGGGATCAACTATGGCTACACCTTC	CASSQGGINYGYTF
NA	TRBV10-1	TRBJ2-5	NA	TGCGCCAGCAGTGAGTATGACAGCCAAGAGACCCAGTACTTC	CASSEYDSQETQYF
NA	TRBV18	TRBJ1-3	NA	TGTGCCAGCTCACCCGACTTGAGCTCTGGAAACACCATATATTTT	CASSPDLSSGNTIYF
NA	TRBV25-1	TRBJ2-3	NA	TGTGCCAGCAGTGAATCCACAGGTGGAACAGATACGCAGTATTTT	CASSESTGGTDTQYF
TRBD1	TRBV27	TRBJ2-7	NA	TGTGCCAGCAGTTTATACCCGGGACAGGGTCTGGGCTACGAGCAGTACTTC	CASSLYPGQGLGYEQYF
TRBD2	TRBV4-2	TRBJ2-7	NA	TGTGCCAGCAGCCAAGAACCGGGGGGGGCCACCACCTACGAGCAGTACTTC	CASSQEPGGATTYEQYF
NA	TRBV28	TRBJ1-2	NA	TGTGCCAGCAGTTTACAGGGGTATGGCTACACCTTC	CASSLQGYGYTF
NA	TRBV19	TRBJ1-5	once	TGTGCCAGTAGTTCCTGGGGGGGCGAGGGCAATCAGCCCCAGCATTTT	CASSSWGGEGNQPQHF
NA	TRBV30	TRBJ1-5	NA	TGTGCCTGGAGGGCAGAAAATAGCAATCAGCCCCAGCATTTT	CAWRAENSNQPQHF
TRBD2	TRBV4-3	TRBJ2-1	NA	TGCGCCAGCAGCCAAGATCTGGAACTAGCGGGAAACAATGAGCAGTTCTTC	CASSQDLELAGNNEQFF
NA	TRBV29-1	TRBJ1-1	NA	TGCAGCGTTTCGGGCAGCCAGGACACTGAAGCTTTCTTT	CSVSGSQDTEAFF
TRBD2	TRBV19	TRBJ2-3	NA	TGTGCCAGTAGCACTACTAGGACTAGCGGCCGCACAGATACGCAGTATTTT	CASSTTRTSGRTDTQYF
NA	TRBV6-6	TRBJ1-2	NA	TGTGCCAGCAGTTGGGAAGGCTCTACTATAAATGGCTACACCTTC	CASSWEGSTINGYTF
TRBD2	TRBV30	TRBJ2-7	NA	TGTGCCTGGAGCGGGCTAGCGGGAGTCGAGCAGTACTTC	CAWSGLAGVEQYF
NA	TRBV28	TRBJ1-2	NA	TGTGCCAGCGGTCTACAGGGACCCTATGGCTACACCTTC	CASGLQGPYGYTF
NA	TRBV30	TRBJ1-1	few	TGTGCCTGGAGACCACGGGCCTTAAACACTGAAGCTTTCTTT	CAWRPRALNTEAFF
NA	TRBV11-1	TRBJ2-2	NA	TGTGCCAGCAGCTTAGACCGAAAAAGGGAGCTGTTTTTT	CASSLDRKRELFF
NA	TRBV7-3	TRBJ1-2	NA	TGTGCCAGCAGCACTCAGGGGTTCGATGGCTACACCTTC	CASSTQGFDGYTF
TRBD1	TRBV19	TRBJ1-3	once	TGTGCCAGTTCCAGGGGGAACTCTGGAAACACCATATATTTT	CASSRGNSGNTIYF
NA	TRBV29-1	TRBJ1-1	few	TGCAGCGCAAGGAACACTGAAGCTTTCTTT	CSARNTEAFF
NA	TRBV5-4	TRBJ2-1	NA	TGTGCCAGCAGCTTGGGCACGAATGAGCAGTTCTTC	CASSLGTNEQFF
TRBD1	TRBV28	TRBJ2-7	NA	TGTGCCAGCAGTTTAACAGGGGTCATTTACGAGCAGTACTTC	CASSLTGVIYEQYF
TRBD1	TRBV18	TRBJ1-5	NA	TGTGCCAGCTCCCGGGAGGGACAGGCAAGCAATCAGCCCCAGCATTTT	CASSREGQASNQPQHF
TRBD1	TRBV5-4	TRBJ2-1	NA	TGTGCCAGCGCCCGCCCTGGGACAGGGGGCGAGTATGAGCAGTTCTTC	CASARPGTGGEYEQFF
TRBD1	TRBV5-1	TRBJ1-4	once	TGCGCCAGCACCAGAGACAGGGCGGTTGATGAAAAACTGTTTTTT	CASTRDRAVDEKLFF
TRBD2	TRBV11-2	TRBJ2-7	NA	TGTGCCAGCAGCTTAGATAGGTCTAGCGGGAGCGGTTCCTACGAGCAGTACTTC	CASSLDRSSGSGSYEQYF
TRBD1	TRBV18	TRBJ1-4	NA	TGTGCCAGCTCACCACCAGCAGGGGGATCGGAAAAACTGTTTTTT	CASSPPAGGSEKLFF
NA	TRBV6-5	TRBJ2-7	NA	TGTGCCAGCAGTTCGATCTACGAGCAGTACTTC	CASSSIYEQYF
NA	TRBV18	TRBJ2-7	NA	TGTGCCAGCTCGCCTGGGTCTACCTACGAGCAGTACTTC	CASSPGSTYEQYF
NA	TRBV27	TRBJ1-6	NA	TGTGCCAGCAGCCCGCCGTCCCAGTCAGCCTCACCCCTCCACTTT	CASSPPSQSASPLHF
NA	TRBV7-2	TRBJ2-1	NA	TGTGCCAGCAGCTTATCCGATACCCTTACTTCGACCTTCCAGTTCTTC	CASSLSDTLTSTFQFF
NA	TRBV15	TRBJ1-5	NA	TGTGCCACCAGCAGAGGTGGGTCCCAGCATTTT	CATSRGGSQHF
NA	TRBV30	TRBJ2-7	NA	TGTGCCTGGAGCGTTTCTACCTACGAGCAGTACTTC	CAWSVSTYEQYF
NA	TRBV5-3	TRBJ1-5	NA	TGTGCCAGAAGCACTACATTGAACGGGGCCAGGGCTATCAAGTACAATCAGCCCCAGCATTTT	CARSTTLNGARAIKYNQPQHF
NA	TRBV5-6	TRBJ2-7	NA	TGTGCCAGCAGCTTGGGGCTGGTGGGGTTCTCCTACGAGCAGTACTTC	CASSLGLVGFSYEQYF
TRBD2	TRBV5-4	TRBJ2-1	NA	TGTGCCAGCAGACAGGGGACTAGCGGAAAGAGCTCCTACAATGAGCAGTTCTTC	CASRQGTSGKSSYNEQFF
NA	TRBV29-1	TRBJ1-1	NA	TGCAGCGTTGAACCCTCCTCGGGAGTAGGGGCGAAGACTGAAGCTTTCTTT	CSVEPSSGVGAKTEAFF
NA	TRBV5-1	TRBJ2-7	NA	TGCGCCAGCAGCTTCTCGACAGCCTCCGGGGTTGGCGAGCAGTACTTC	CASSFSTASGVGEQYF
NA	TRBV30	TRBJ1-1	NA	TGTGCCTGGAGTGTAAGTCGCGGGGGCCAACCCAAATACACTGAAGCTTTCTTT	CAWSVSRGGQPKYTEAFF
NA	TRBV19	TRBJ1-2	NA	TGTGCCAGTAGTCTCCGGCAGGGTGGCTACACCTTC	CASSLRQGGYTF
TRBD1	TRBV11-1	TRBJ1-2	NA	TGTGCCAGCAGCTCCCGACAGGGGGCGGATGGCTACACCTTC	CASSSRQGADGYTF
NA	TRBV27	TRBJ2-3	NA	TGTGCCAGCAGTCCCCGACACATTTACACAGATACGCAGTATTTT	CASSPRHIYTDTQYF
TRBD2	TRBV7-8	TRBJ2-3	few	TGTGCCAGCACCCCGGGAGGTTCTCTGGATACGCAGTATTTT	CASTPGGSLDTQYF
NA	TRBV14	TRBJ1-5	NA	TGTGCCAGCAGCCAAGGGGGGATACATCAGCCCCAGCATTTT	CASSQGGIHQPQHF
TRBD1	TRBV18	TRBJ1-5	NA	TGTGCCAGCTCACCGGACAGGGGGCGGCAGCCCCAGCATTTT	CASSPDRGRQPQHF